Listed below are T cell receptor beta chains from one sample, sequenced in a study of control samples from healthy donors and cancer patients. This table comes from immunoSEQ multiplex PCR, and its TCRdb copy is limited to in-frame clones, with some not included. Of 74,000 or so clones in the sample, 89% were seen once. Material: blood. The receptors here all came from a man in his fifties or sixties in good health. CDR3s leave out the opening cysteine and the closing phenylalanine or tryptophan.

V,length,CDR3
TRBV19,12,ASTPGQGGEKLF
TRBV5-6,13,ASSFPLGSNYGYT
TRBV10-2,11,ASSEEREYGYT
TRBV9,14,ASSAGGSSYNSPLH
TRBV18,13,ASSRTGARGTEAF
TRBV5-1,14,ASSSIRAGGTDTQY
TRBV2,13,ASSVGDRPDEKLF
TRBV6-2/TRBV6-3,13,ASSNQGLRYNEQF
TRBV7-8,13,ASRPDRVGITEAF
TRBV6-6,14,ASSHGQGTDNSPLH
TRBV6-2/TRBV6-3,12,ASSTIFDNTEAF
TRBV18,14,ASSYGRRATNEKLF
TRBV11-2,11,ASSLGTGNTIY
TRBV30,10,AYRQVNYGYT
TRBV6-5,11,ASTRSREGTQY
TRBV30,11,ASSRGSSYEQY
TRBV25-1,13,ASRVSGPKGTEAF
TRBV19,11,ASRGSARETQY
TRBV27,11,ASSAGASSPLH
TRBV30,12,AWSEIGTGNTIY
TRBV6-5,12,ASSYREGSQPQH
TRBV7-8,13,ASSSFGAGGTEAF